This T cell receptor beta chain was recorded in a study of T cell changes during pregnancy in multiple sclerosis. This clone was seen only a few times. This CDR3 is 14 amino acids long. After removal of 1 base from V and 7 bases from J, the junction contained 2 bases not matched to a gene. Germline CDR1 reads SGHVS; CDR2 reads FNYEAQ. Assay: immunoSEQ multiplex PCR; the TCRdb copy retains only in-frame clones and omits some. The sample yields approximately 28,000 clones, roughly nine tenths seen once. This chain uses TRBV7-6 with TRBJ2-1, with TRBD2 identical over 9 bases. The TCR originated in a female donor in good health, enrolled as a control in a pregnancy study. This sample comprised peripheral blood, obtained in the first trimester of pregnancy. The CDR3 DNA follows: TGTGCCAGCAGCTTAGTGCGGGGGGGGAATGAGCAGTTCTTC. It specifies CASSLVRGGNEQFF.